This T cell receptor beta chain was identified in a study of CD8 T cells in ankylosing spondylitis. This clonotype came up many times. From the 5' RACE reads, TCRdb called clonotypes with MiXCR, one entry per CDR3 protein. The sample consists of 150,000 or so distinct CDR3 sequences, 15% to 20% of them appearing once. The CDR3 has 16 amino acids. Trimming stripped 1 base from V and 0 bases from J, with 10 bases between. CDR1 is SGHRS, CDR2 YFSETQ, per germline. The sample taken for sequencing was blood, either unsorted or a sorted T cell fraction (not recorded which). This receptor was obtained from a male donor with ankylosing spondylitis or in good health (not recorded which). V usage is TRBV5-1 and J usage is TRBJ2-2; D is possibly TRBD2 (6 bases). The CDR3: CASSLSAGTNTGELFF. The CDR3 DNA is TGCGCCAGCAGCTTGTCGGCGGGGACGAACACCGGGGAGCTGTTTTTT.